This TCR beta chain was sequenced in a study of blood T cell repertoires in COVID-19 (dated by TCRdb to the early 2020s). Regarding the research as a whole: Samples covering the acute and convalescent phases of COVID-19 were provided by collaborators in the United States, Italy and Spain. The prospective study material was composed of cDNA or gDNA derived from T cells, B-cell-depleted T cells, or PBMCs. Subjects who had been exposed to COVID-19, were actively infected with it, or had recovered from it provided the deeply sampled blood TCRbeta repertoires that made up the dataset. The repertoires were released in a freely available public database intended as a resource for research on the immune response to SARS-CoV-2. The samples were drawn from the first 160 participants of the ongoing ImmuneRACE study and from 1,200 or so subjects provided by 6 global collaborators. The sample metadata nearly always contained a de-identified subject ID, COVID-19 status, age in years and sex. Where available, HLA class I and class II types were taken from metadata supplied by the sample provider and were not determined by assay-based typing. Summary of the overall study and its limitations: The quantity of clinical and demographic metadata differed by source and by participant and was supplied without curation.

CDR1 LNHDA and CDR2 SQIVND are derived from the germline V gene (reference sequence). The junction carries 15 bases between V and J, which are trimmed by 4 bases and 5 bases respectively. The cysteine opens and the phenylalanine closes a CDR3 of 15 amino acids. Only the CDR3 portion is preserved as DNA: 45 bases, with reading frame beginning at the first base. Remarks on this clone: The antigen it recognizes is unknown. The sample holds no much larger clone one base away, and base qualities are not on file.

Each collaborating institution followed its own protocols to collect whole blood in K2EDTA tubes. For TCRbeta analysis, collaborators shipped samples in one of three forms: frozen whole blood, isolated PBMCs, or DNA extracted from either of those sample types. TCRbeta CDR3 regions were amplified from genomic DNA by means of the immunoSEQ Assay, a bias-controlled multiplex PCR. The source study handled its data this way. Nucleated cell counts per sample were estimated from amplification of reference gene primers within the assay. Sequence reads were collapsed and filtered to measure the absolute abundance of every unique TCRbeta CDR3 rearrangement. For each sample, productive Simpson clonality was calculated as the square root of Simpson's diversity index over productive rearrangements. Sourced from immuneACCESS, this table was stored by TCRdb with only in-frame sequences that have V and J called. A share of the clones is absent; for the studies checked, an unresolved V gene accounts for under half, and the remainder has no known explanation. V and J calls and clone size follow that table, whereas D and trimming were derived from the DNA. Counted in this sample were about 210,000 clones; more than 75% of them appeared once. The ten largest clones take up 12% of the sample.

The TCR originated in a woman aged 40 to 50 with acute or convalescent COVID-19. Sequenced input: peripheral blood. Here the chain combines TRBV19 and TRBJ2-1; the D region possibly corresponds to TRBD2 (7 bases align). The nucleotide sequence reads TGTGCCAGTAGTAGGAGGGAGGGGGGGCACAATGAGCAGTTCTTC. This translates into CASSRREGGHNEQFF.